Below, 26 T cell receptor beta chains from the same sample are listed, as sequenced in a study of T cell responses to AZD1222 COVID-19 vaccine. The assay was immunoSEQ multiplex PCR, and TCRdb's table has in-frame clones only and misses some. Of around 140,000 clones detected, roughly 92% appear once; the ten largest clones hold 4.5% to 6%. This specimen consisted of peripheral blood, obtained on day 0 of AZD1222 vaccination. The receptors were gathered from an adult in good health.

This chain connects TRBV9 to TRBJ1-1; D is ambiguous. This CDR3 contains 14 residues. V was shortened by 0 bases and J by 1 base, with 7 bases between the two germline ends. Germline lookup yields CDR1 SGDLS and CDR2 YYNGEE. As DNA, the CDR3 is TGTGCCAGCAGCGTAGCCCAGGCGAACACTGAAGCTTTCTTT. Protein: CASSVAQANTEAFF.

V usage is TRBV10-3 and J usage is TRBJ2-3; 7 bases line up with TRBD1. The CDR3 has 14 residues. Germline V lookup: CDR1 ENHRY, CDR2 SYGVKD. V was clipped by 9 bases and J by 0 bases; unmatched bases: 6. The CDR3 loop reads CAMARDSSTDTQYF. The CDR3 region has the DNA TGTGCCATGGCCCGGGACAGTAGCACAGATACGCAGTATTTT.

The J gene is TRBJ1-2, the V gene TRBV28; TRBD1 aligns across 11 bases. J gave up 7 bases and V 6 bases, and 13 bases lay outside the gene matches. Germline V CDR1 and CDR2: MDHEN, SYDVKM. The CDR3 has 16 residues. The CDR3, as DNA: TGTGCCAGCAGCCCATCCCGGACAGGGGGCGCGAGTGGCTACACCTTC. This translates into CASSPSRTGGASGYTF.

CDR3 in amino acids: CASSSQGVDGYTF. CDR3 in DNA: TGTGCCAGCAGCTCACAGGGAGTAGATGGCTACACCTTC. The chain carries TRBV5-5 and TRBJ1-2; tentatively, D is TRBD1 (6 bases). The CDR3 length is 13 residues. Deletions cut 3 bases from V and 6 bases from J, with 12 bases between. Per the germline V gene, CDR1 is SGHKS and CDR2 is YYEKEE (reference sequence).

The chain joins TRBV6-6 to TRBJ2-1; possibly TRBD2 for D (6 bases). Germline CDR1 MNHNY, CDR2 SVGAGI (reference sequence). The V end lost 10 bases, the J end lost 8 bases, and 21 bases lay between the germline ends. CDR3 size: 14 residues. The CDR3 nucleotides read TGTGCCACCGCCGGGACTCAAGGGGTCGATGAGCAGTTCTTC. It yields the protein CATAGTQGVDEQFF.

This clone was seen just once. The V call is TRBV13, the J call TRBJ1-1; 7 nucleotides agree with TRBD1. V gave up 6 bases and J gave up 6 bases; unmatched junction bases: 7. Germline CDR1 is PRHDT and CDR2 is FYEKMQ (reference sequence). This CDR3 has 13 amino acids. The CDR3 DNA follows: TGTGCCAGCAGTCCGACAGGGAGCGCTGAAGCTTTCTTT. Translating gives CASSPTGSAEAFF.

The chain carries TRBV7-9 and TRBJ2-3; tentatively, D is TRBD1 (6 bases). CDR3 length: 10 amino acids. CDR1 and CDR2 from the germline V gene are SEHNR and FQNEAQ (reference sequence). V dropped 5 bases and J dropped 15 bases, with 12 bases sitting between them. The CDR3 DNA reads TGTGCCAGCAGCCCTCAGGGGCGTTATTTT. Protein sequence: CASSPQGRYF.

The genes are TRBV6-5 and TRBJ1-1; D perhaps matches TRBD1 (6 bases). The CDR3 runs 14 residues. The V gene's germline CDR1 is MNHEY and CDR2 SVGAGI. Trimming removed 10 bases at V and 7 bases at J, with 22 bases between. DNA of the CDR3: TGTGCCACCGCAACAGTGGGGGGGGCCGGTGAAGCTTTCTTT. This codes for CATATVGGAGEAFF.

V gene TRBV5-8 combines with J gene TRBJ1-2, with D tentatively TRBD1 (6 bases). The V end was cut by 3 bases, the J end by 6 bases, with 18 bases between. The CDR3 loop spans 15 amino acids. Germline V gene sequence: CDR1 SGHTS, CDR2 YDEGEE. CDR3 amino acids: CASSSRTAGIDGYTF. The DNA for the CDR3 is TGTGCCAGCAGCTCCAGGACAGCGGGAATTGATGGCTACACCTTC.

CDR3 protein: CASSQREGSSGSGELFF. The DNA of the CDR3 is TGTGCCAGCAGCCAAAGGGAGGGCTCGAGTGGGTCCGGGGAGCTGTTTTTT. The J gene is TRBJ2-2, the V gene TRBV7-9; 7 bases fit TRBD2. The CDR3 runs 17 residues. The J segment lost 6 bases and the V segment lost 5 bases, leaving 15 bases of the junction unmatched. Germline lookup yields CDR1 SEHNR and CDR2 FQNEAQ (reference sequence).

In this sample, this clone turned up a few times. The chain has TRBV10-1 and TRBJ1-2; D remains ambiguous. The CDR3 runs to 9 residues. V was trimmed by 10 bases and J by 6 bases, leaving 6 bases between them. Germline V gene sequence: CDR1 WNHNN, CDR2 SYGVQD (reference sequence). CDR3 residues: CAIFHGYTF. DNA for the CDR3: TGCGCCATTTTTCATGGCTACACCTTC.

The chain carries TRBV2 and TRBJ1-2, with D perhaps TRBD1 (5 bases). This CDR3 region has 13 residues. Between the trimmed V and J ends, which lost 2 bases and 7 bases, there was a span of 11 bases. Per germline, CDR1 SNHLY and CDR2 FYNNEI. The CDR3 is CASSEMEGLGYTF. CDR3 coding DNA: TGTGCCAGCAGTGAAATGGAGGGGCTTGGCTACACCTTC.

This clone was observed once. This chain connects TRBV2 to TRBJ1-5; no reliable D call. This CDR3 spans 14 amino acids. V lost 7 bases to trimming and J lost 2 bases, with 12 bases between them. The germline V gene encodes CDR1 SNHLY and CDR2 FYNNEI. The CDR3: CASTLRKGNQPQHF. In DNA form, the CDR3 reads TGTGCCAGCACCTTAAGAAAGGGCAATCAGCCCCAGCATTTT.

The chain recombines TRBV27 with TRBJ1-3; no firm D call. This CDR3 region has 13 residues. V was shortened by 2 bases and J by 7 bases, with 9 bases between the two germline ends. Germline V lookup: CDR1 MNHEY, CDR2 SMNVEV (reference sequence). CDR3 loop: CASSLMRGNTIYF. The CDR3 DNA reads TGTGCCAGCAGTTTAATGCGCGGGAACACCATATATTTT.

The genes are TRBV3-1 (or the pseudogene TRBV3-2) and TRBJ2-7; D is unclear. Germline CDR1 is LGHDT and CDR2 is YNNKEL (reference sequence). V was trimmed by 0 bases and J by 6 bases, leaving 9 bases between them. The CDR3 extends over 13 amino acids. CDR3 nucleotide sequence: TGTGCCAGCAGCCAAGATTTGGTTGGCGAGCAGTACTTC. This codes for CASSQDLVGEQYF.

The sample holds a few counts of this clone. The rearrangement joins TRBV5-1 to TRBJ2-1, with D possibly being TRBD1 (5 bases). CDR3 length equals 13 residues. Germline lookup yields CDR1 SGHRS and CDR2 YFSETQ. V lost 0 bases and J lost 9, with 10 bases in between. The CDR3 sequence: CASSLVQAGEQFF. The CDR3 DNA reads TGCGCCAGCAGCTTGGTACAGGCTGGTGAGCAGTTCTTC.

The V gene is TRBV6-7, the J gene TRBJ2-7, with TRBD2 identical over 8 bases. TRBV6-7 is noted as an ORF with a role that remains uncertain. The CDR3 sequence is 21 residues long. Trimming at V came to 0 bases and at J to 3 bases, leaving 22 bases not matched to a gene. The chain's CDR3 is CASSYSNFLGLGGNSIYEQYF. The CDR3 DNA reads as TGTGCCAGCAGTTACTCGAACTTCCTGGGACTAGGCGGGAACAGCATCTACGAGCAGTACTTC.

The chain links TRBV6-5 to TRBJ2-5, with 8 bases identical to TRBD1. The V segment lost 6 bases and the J segment 0 bases; nucleotides outside the gene matches: 6. CDR3 size: 15 residues. Germline loops: CDR1 MNHEY, CDR2 SVGAGI. The CDR3 nucleotides are TGTGCCAGCAGGGGACAGGATGCGTACCAAGAGACCCAGTACTTC. Translation gives CASRGQDAYQETQYF.

V usage is TRBV5-4 and J usage is TRBJ1-2; weak D call: TRBD1 (5 bases). This CDR3 spans 13 amino acids. The germline CDR1 and CDR2 sequences are SGHNT and YYREEE (reference sequence). Trimming stripped 4 bases from V and 5 bases from J, with 12 bases between. The CDR3 DNA sequence: TGTGCCAGCAGCCGTGACAGTTCGTATGGCTACACCTTC. Translation gives CASSRDSSYGYTF.

The rearrangement joins TRBV7-3 to TRBJ1-5, with a possible D match to TRBD1 (5 bases). From germline, CDR1 is SGHTA and CDR2 FQGTGA. Trimming cost V 4 bases and J 9 bases, with 16 bases left between them. The CDR3 totals 14 residues. The CDR3 DNA reads TGTGCCAGCAGCTCCCAGGGACCTTGGGGGCCCCAGCATTTT. It encodes CASSSQGPWGPQHF. Drawing the rest from reference TRBV7-3 and TRBJ1-5, the complete variable domain is GAGVSQTPSNKVTEKGKYVELRCDPISGHTALYWYRQSLGQGPEFLIYFQGTGAADDSGLPNDRFFAVRPEGSVSTLKIQRTERGDSAVYLCASSSQGPWGPQHFGDGTRLSIL.

The chain couples TRBV3-1 (or the pseudogene TRBV3-2) to TRBJ2-3; D is perhaps TRBD2 (6 bases). V was clipped by 3 bases and J by 4 bases, with 20 bases between them. The CDR3 extends over 17 amino acids. CDR1 is LGHDT and CDR2 is YNNKEL in the germline V gene (reference sequence). CDR3 protein: CASSQGLAAIRADTQYF. CDR3 DNA: TGTGCCAGCAGCCAGGGACTCGCCGCTATCAGGGCAGATACGCAGTATTTT.

This rearrangement joins TRBV7-9 to TRBJ2-7; D is unresolved. Germline V gives CDR1 SEHNR, CDR2 FQNEAQ (reference sequence). Trimming pared 9 bases from V and 7 bases from J, leaving 16 bases between. This CDR3 contains 12 residues. The CDR3 nucleotides read TGTGCCAGTGCGTATCCAGTGGGAGAGCAGTACTTC. Translation gives CASAYPVGEQYF.

The rearrangement uses TRBV7-3 and TRBJ2-2, with D possibly matching TRBD2 (5 bases). This CDR3 has 14 amino acids. Germline CDR1 is SGHTA and CDR2 is FQGTGA. The ends were cut back, 6 bases at V and 3 bases at J, with 11 bases in the middle. In DNA form, the CDR3 reads TGTGCCAGCAGTCCCGGACTCTACACCGGGGAGCTGTTTTTT. It codes for CASSPGLYTGELFF. Combining the CDR3 with reference TRBV7-3 and TRBJ2-2 gives the whole variable domain GAGVSQTPSNKVTEKGKYVELRCDPISGHTALYWYRQSLGQGPEFLIYFQGTGAADDSGLPNDRFFAVRPEGSVSTLKIQRTERGDSAVYLCASSPGLYTGELFFGEGSRLTVL.

J is TRBJ1-1 and V is TRBV30, with D uncertain. Trimming stripped 0 bases from V and 4 bases from J, with 3 bases between. Germline V CDR1 and CDR2: GTSNPN, SVGIG (reference sequence). This CDR3 has 11 residues. The CDR3 protein is CAWSVGTEAFF. The CDR3 bases are TGTGCCTGGAGTGTAGGCACTGAAGCTTTCTTT.

The genes are TRBV5-1 and TRBJ2-5; 7 bases are shared with TRBD1. The CDR3 loop spans 15 amino acids. V lost 4 bases and J lost 5; bases outside the gene matches: 11. CDR1 is SGHRS and CDR2 is YFSETQ in the germline V gene. CDR3 residues: CASSPPGTERETQYF. The CDR3 DNA sequence: TGCGCCAGCAGCCCACCTGGGACAGAAAGGGAGACCCAGTACTTC.

The chain links TRBV6-5 to TRBJ2-5, with D tentatively TRBD1 or TRBD2 (5 bases each). CDR1 is MNHEY, CDR2 SVGAGI, per germline. With 7 bases removed from V and 6 bases from J, the gap between germline ends came to 12 bases. The CDR3 is made up of 12 amino acids. CDR3 sequence: CASTRDAQTQYF. The CDR3 region has the DNA TGTGCCAGCACTAGGGACGCTCAGACCCAGTACTTC.